Detailed here is one TCR beta chain. Its antigen is not known. The data are from a study of blood T cells in healthy people across ages. Whole-study findings and limits: CMV status of donors was unknown, possibly confounding expanded clonotype changes.

The study isolated at least 6 million PBMCs from each sample. Total RNA was extracted at no less than 5.5 micrograms per sample. The authors ran a second PCR of 7 to 11 cycles using a sample-barcoded 5' primer and a J-beta primer mix. Every sample gave at least 3 million paired-end reads containing CDR3. TCRdb re-analysed the 5' RACE reads in MiXCR, keeping a single row per CDR3 protein. This sample has about 1.5 million distinct CDR3 sequences, with around 39% found just once. V gave up 5 bases and J gave up 0 bases, with 15 bases separating them. Germline CDR1 is MNHEY and CDR2 is SVGAGI. This CDR3 region has 16 residues.

The clonotype comes from a woman under 30 in good health. The chain employs TRBV6-5 and TRBJ2-3; the D is unclear. What was sequenced was blood. CDR3 nucleotides: TGTGCCAGCAGTCCCGAACCATCGGACAGCACAGATACGCAGTATTTT. Protein sequence: CASSPEPSDSTDTQYF.